This record concerns one TCR beta chain sequence. This clone was observed a handful of times. Its specific antigen is unknown. Nothing much larger sits one base from this clone, and base qualities are not available. This sample is part of a study of cytomegalovirus exposure and HLA in healthy donors (dated by TCRdb to the late 2010s). About the study as a whole: In an earlier analysis of 450 to 750 of the donors, 250 to 300 Gb of sequence data and 90 million to 120 million unique TCR beta sequences from about 190 million T cells were reported. About 280 gigabases of sequencing data and tens of millions of unique TCR sequences were included in an early release covering over 600 HLA-typed donors. Among the approximately 420 genotyped donors, about 83% belonged to the genetic ancestry cluster associated with self-reported Caucasian donors. The study aimed to test whether signatures of past pathogen exposure could be identified by cataloging public T cell receptors. The study used immunosequencing to profile the T cell repertoires of 600 to 850 subjects and linked those repertoires to cytomegalovirus serostatus. A separate validation cohort of over a hundred different subjects was used in addition to the roughly 700-subject first cohort. High-throughput TCR immunosequencing, statistical association of individual TCRs with disease status, and machine learning were combined to predict cytomegalovirus infection status. A later analysis re-examined previously published TCR beta repertoires from roughly 720 donors and added high-resolution HLA genotyping to investigate patterns of TCR occurrence. Rather than using new phenotypic data, the later analysis identified candidate immune exposures from TCR beta sequences and from how often those sequences occurred across donors. In an earlier analysis of about 590 of the donors, high-throughput TCR beta sequencing was used to judge whether each TCR beta V gene segment behaved as functional or pseudogenic. Donor age, sex, ethnicity and CMV serostatus were compiled together with the repertoire data. A later genetic analysis took genome-wide SNP genotypes for about three fifths of the roughly 670 donors and used that subset as a discovery cohort. All discovery cohort repertoires had been generated on a single sequencing platform. Class I and class II HLA loci were covered by the typing at four-digit resolution. Typing coverage differed by locus: A, B, C, DRB1 and DQB1 were typed in about 620-640 donors, DQA1 in about 550, DPA1 in nearly 610, and DPB1 in 472. Four to six DR-DQ haplotypes were handled as single units for association and clustering, since linkage in the cohort was strong. Among about 360 genotyped donors of the cohort, an average of roughly 240,000 unique TCR beta nucleotide sequences were sequenced per donor, roughly a sixth of them non-productive. Overall study results and their limits: In an earlier analysis of 450 to 750 of the donors, most TCR beta V segments appeared in productive rearrangements about 87% or about 30% of the time, broadly matching IMGT annotations. According to a later analysis, most CMV-associated TCR beta chains appeared to be HLA-restricted, and the HLA associations seemed to be driven largely by CMV exposure. A group of highly shared sequence variants was considered likely to be a technical artifact of the sequencing pipeline. A later analysis reported that several top co-occurrence clusters appeared linked to parvovirus B19, influenza, CMV and Epstein-Barr virus. In a later genetic analysis, a missense DCLRE1C variant was associated with V-gene and J-gene trimming of TCR beta chains, and the association was replicated in an independent cohort. In vitro tests confirmed that three of the cytomegalovirus-associated TCR beta chains recognize cytomegalovirus antigens. Across donors, most TCR sequences were observed very rarely, whereas some public TCRs were present in many individuals. The classifier was reported to diagnose cytomegalovirus status with high specificity and sensitivity in both the original cohort and the validation cohort. According to a later genetic analysis, donors in an Asian-associated ancestry cluster had fewer N-insertions in productive TCRs than the approximately 670-donor mean. Correlated functional status among segregating V segments might be attributable to linkage disequilibrium, but an unknown experimental factor could not be ruled out. The cohort was sequenced for TCR beta chains only, and without alpha or paired-chain data the features that could be detected were limited. The earlier analysis of some 540 of the donors excluded approximately 15 rarely observed V segments, including chromosome 9 orphons, because counts were too low. In a later analysis, the rate of TCR association differed among HLA loci, with DRB1 alleles having the most associated TCRs and HLA-C alleles having the fewest. According to the authors, the approach could potentially be generalized to other disease states and immunological phenotypes. Compared with equally common non-associated chains, HLA-associated TCR beta chains in a later analysis were more clonally expanded and had lower generation probabilities. When HLA alleles, especially DR and DQ, strongly co-occurred, attributing TCR associations to individual alleles was difficult. Some IMGT-functional V segments, including TRBV6-2 and TRBV6-3, could not be distinguished by the 87-base-pair reads and were therefore excluded. Specific HLA alleles were associated with roughly 16,000 TCR beta sequences at a false discovery rate of 0.05 in a later analysis. Sequencing depth was assumed to be roughly uniform across donors in the presence/absence analyses, though that assumption may not hold. The study listed approximately 150 TCR beta chains as associated with cytomegalovirus. Because HLA typing was missing for some donors at each locus, association tests included only the typed subset. A further reported finding was that TCR beta sequences accurately predicted the HLA-A and HLA-B alleles for most subjects in the first cohort. CMV serostatus was the only immune exposure information available for the cohort.

The cohort consisted of fewer than 700 healthy bone marrow donors. At the time of sampling, every cohort member was nominally healthy, though immune exposures that went unrecorded were likely present. The donor tested CMV seronegative and was one of the 352 seronegative cohort members. A peripheral blood sample was provided by each donor, and peripheral blood mononuclear cells were used for TCR beta sequencing. The Qiagen DNeasy Blood Extraction Kit was used to extract genomic DNA from the blood cell samples. Libraries were prepared through the immunoSEQ multiplex PCR assay. A mixture of 60 forward primers for TCR Vbeta segments and 13 reverse primers for TCR Jbeta segments was used in the multiplex PCR. A multiplex PCR assay on genomic DNA amplified the CDR3 region of rearranged TCR beta genes. Amplified TCR beta libraries were sequenced as 87-base-pair reads on the Illumina HiSeq System. Concerning the study's data processing: A later analysis counted some 80 million unique TCR beta chains across the 550 to 750 repertoires, and 10 million to 12 million of these chains were shared by at least two donors. A nearest-neighbor algorithm error-corrected the raw reads and collapsed the reads into unique sequences, merging closely related sequences to remove PCR and sequencing errors. Alignment of CDR3 sequences to IMGT reference sequences was used to assign V, D and J gene segments. For a sequence to be retained, a match of at least six nucleotides was required to both a V gene segment and a J gene segment. Rearrangements were classified as productive when the CDR3 lacked stop codons and remained in frame with V and J, and all other rearrangements were classified as non-productive. Following IMGT convention, CDR3 was defined as the stretch from the second conserved V-encoded cysteine up to the conserved J-encoded phenylalanine. In an earlier analysis of 587 of the donors, sequences lacking an unambiguous match to a single V gene segment were excluded. An earlier analysis of around 600 of the donors classified V segments as functional when productive rearrangements were above 56.7% and as segregating when the standard deviation between donors was above 5%. A statistical classification framework was developed to diagnose cytomegalovirus status using the catalog of TCR beta chain sequences. In a later analysis, TCR nucleotide sequences were compared against IMGT/GENE-DB human TR gene sequences so that V and J genes could be assigned. The TCRdist pipeline was used in a later analysis to assign CDR3 sequences and most-parsimonious VDJ recombination scenarios. In a later analysis, every TCR beta chain was defined by the combination of its CDR3 amino acid sequence and its V-gene family, and reads without a unique V-gene family were dropped. As a way to deal with suspected cross-contamination and a sequencing artifact, a later analysis dropped over 550 nucleotide sequences that were highly shared and had low generation probability. In a later analysis, a clonal expansion index for each public chain was calculated from normalized within-repertoire ranks of inferred template counts. In a later analysis, generation probabilities were computed with a VDJ recombination model fitted to out-of-frame rearrangements, and the resulting probabilities were checked against IGoR. A later analysis scored TCR-TCR, TCR-HLA and TCR-CMV co-occurrence with hypergeometric tests, applying a repertoire-size bias correction to TCR pairs. False discovery rates were estimated in a later analysis by permuting HLA or CMV assignments 20 times. In a later analysis, co-occurring TCRs were grouped with DBSCAN, and TCRdist sequence similarity was added when clustering was performed within HLA-allele-positive subsets. Co-occurrence clustering excluded repertoires with fewer than 30,000 or more than 120,000 public chains, plus five with anomalous nucleotide sharing. TCRdb provides this immuneACCESS table in a form limited to in-frame rearrangements. Some clones are lacking; in checked studies, under half of them reflect an unresolved V gene, and why the rest are absent is not known. Clone size and V and J calls were adopted from that table, with D and trimming inferred from the DNA. The sample includes about 77,000 clones, with about 84% observed a single time. Together, the top ten hold 3.4% of the sample.

According to the germline V gene (reference sequence), CDR1 reads SGHKS and CDR2 reads YYEKEE. The CDR3, cysteine through phenylalanine, is 15 amino acids long. Here the CDR3 DNA is all that survives: 45 bases in frame from base 1. V and J lose 1 base and 0 bases, and a span of 11 bases separates them. Sequenced material: PBMCs. The V gene is TRBV5-5 and the J gene is TRBJ2-7, with TRBD1 tentatively as D gene (5 bases match). This sequence was found in a man aged 40-49 years in good health and CMV-seronegative. The nucleotides are TGTGCCAGCAGCTTGCTTGGGGCGAGCTCCTACGAGCAGTACTTC. It specifies CASSLLGASSYEQYF. The CDR3 plus the reference TRBV5-5 and TRBJ2-7 genes for the other parts give the full variable domain: DAGVTQSPTHLIKTRGQQVTLRCSPISGHKSVSWYQQVLGQGPQFIFQYYEKEERGRGNFPDRFSARQFPNYSSELNVNALLLGDSALYLCASSLLGASSYEQYFGPGTRLTVT.